The 22 T cell receptor beta chains below were found in one sample sequenced in a study of blood T cell repertoires in COVID-19. Generated by immunoSEQ multiplex PCR, the TCRdb table keeps only in-frame clones and is missing some. The sample has fewer than 95,000 clones, around 74% seen once. The source material was peripheral blood. The origin of the receptors is a man between 65 and 79 years old with COVID-19, enrolled during active disease.

The chain combines TRBV19 with TRBJ1-5; 7 nucleotides line up with TRBD1. Trimming at V came to 9 bases and at J to 2 bases, leaving 10 bases not matched to a gene. This CDR3 contains 15 residues. CDR1 is LNHDA, CDR2 SQIVND, per germline (reference sequence). This chain's CDR3 is CASRQGSYGNQPQHF. The CDR3 region has the DNA TGTGCCAGCAGACAGGGTTCTTACGGCAATCAGCCCCAGCATTTT.

The chain couples TRBV4-2 to TRBJ2-1, with 7 bases matching TRBD1. The germline V gene has CDR1 LGHNA and CDR2 YNFKEQ. The junction had 14 bases not matched to a gene; V was cut back by 4 bases and J by 14 bases. The CDR3 consists of 14 residues. The DNA for the CDR3 is TGTGCCAGCAGCCTTTCCAGACAGGGTCTCGGAGAGTTCTTC. Translated: CASSLSRQGLGEFF.

The chain joins TRBV6-6 to TRBJ1-1, with TRBD1 as a possible D gene (5 bases). This CDR3 contains 16 residues. Per germline, CDR1 MNHNY and CDR2 SVGAGI (reference sequence). Trimming took off 4 bases at V and 6 bases at J, with 21 bases between the two ends. The CDR3 sequence: CASSSRRVLSGAEAFF. The CDR3 DNA is TGTGCCAGCAGTTCCCGCAGGGTCTTATCAGGAGCTGAAGCTTTCTTT.

The table lists this clone with many counts. The chain is built from TRBV2 and TRBJ2-5; D gene unclear. There are 12 residues in the CDR3. Germline V gene data show CDR1 as SNHLY and CDR2 as FYNNEI. V lost 5 bases to trimming and J lost 3 bases, with 7 bases between them. CDR3 protein: CASSLSEETQYF. The CDR3 nucleotides read TGTGCCAGCAGTTTGTCAGAAGAGACCCAGTACTTC.

This clone was detected only a few times. V gene TRBV19 combines with J gene TRBJ1-6; 8 bases agree with TRBD1. Trimming at V came to 2 bases and at J to 6 bases, leaving 6 bases not matched to a gene. CDR3 length: 16 amino acids. CDR1 is LNHDA and CDR2 is SQIVND in the germline V gene (reference sequence). The CDR3 DNA reads TGTGCCAGTAGTATATCTCAGGGGGCTCGTAATTCACCCCTCCACTTT. Amino acids: CASSISQGARNSPLHF.

This sequence joins TRBV19 and TRBJ1-2; TRBD1 might be the D (6 bases). The germline CDR1 and CDR2 sequences are LNHDA and SQIVND (reference sequence). V was pared by 3 bases and J by 6 bases, with 11 bases between. The CDR3 sequence is 13 residues long. As DNA, the CDR3 is TGTGCCAGTAGTATGATACAGGGAGATGGCTACACCTTC. It codes for CASSMIQGDGYTF. The full variable domain, in which reference TRBV19 and TRBJ1-2 provide the parts outside the CDR3, is DGGITQSPKYLFRKEGQNVTLSCEQNLNHDAMYWYRQDPGQGLRLIYYSQIVNDFQKGDIAEGYSVSREKKESFPLTVTSAQKNPTAFYLCASSMIQGDGYTFGSGTRLTVV.

The chain is built from TRBV6-1 and TRBJ1-3, with a possible D match to TRBD1 (5 bases). Germline CDR1 MNHNS, CDR2 SASEGT. V dropped 1 base and J dropped 7 bases, with 23 bases sitting between them. CDR3 size: 18 residues. The CDR3, as DNA: TGTGCCAGCAGTGAAGGGGAGGGGAAGCACCCTCGGGAGAACACCATATATTTT. Its protein product is CASSEGEGKHPRENTIYF.

This clone has only a few counts. The chain employs TRBV29-1 and TRBJ2-1; tentatively, D is TRBD1 (5 bases). CDR1 and CDR2 from the germline V gene are SQVTM and ANQGSEA. The V end was cut by 2 bases, the J end by 6 bases, with 20 bases between. The CDR3 spans 16 residues. This CDR3 reads CSVELSGHITINEQFF. For the CDR3, the DNA is TGCAGCGTTGAACTTTCAGGACACATAACAATCAATGAGCAGTTCTTC.

In this sample, this clone turned up a few times. This chain connects TRBV5-4 to TRBJ2-3, with 7 bases identical to TRBD2. CDR1 is SGHNT, CDR2 YYREEE, per germline (reference sequence). Germline trimming cut 6 bases from V and 5 bases from J; bases unmatched to any gene: 9. The CDR3 is 14 amino acids. The CDR3 spells CASISGTSGDTQYF. CDR3 DNA: TGTGCCAGCATAAGCGGGACGAGTGGAGATACGCAGTATTTT.

The chain has TRBV6-2 or TRBV6-3 and TRBJ2-1; 8 bases fit TRBD1. V was clipped by 5 bases and J by 0 bases; unmatched bases: 6. The CDR3 has 16 amino acids. Germline values: CDR1 MNHEY, CDR2 SVGEGT. The CDR3 DNA follows: TGTGCCAGCAGTCGGGGGACAGGTAGCTCCTACAATGAGCAGTTCTTC. Translation gives CASSRGTGSSYNEQFF.

This chain uses TRBV19 with TRBJ1-5, with a possible D match to TRBD1 (5 bases). V lost 5 bases to trimming and J lost 0 bases, with 11 bases between them. The CDR3 runs 15 residues. The germline gives CDR1 LNHDA, CDR2 SQIVND (reference sequence). DNA of the CDR3: TGTGCCAGTAGTCTACCGGGACTTAGCAATCAGCCCCAGCATTTT. Its protein is CASSLPGLSNQPQHF.

As to this clone: Other DNA sequences in the same sample also yield this CDR3. V and J are TRBV6-5 and TRBJ2-7; 7 bases match TRBD1. V dropped 5 bases and J dropped 0; count of bases not matched to a gene: 4. This CDR3 spans 14 amino acids. Germline lookup yields CDR1 MNHEY and CDR2 SVGAGI. CDR3 region: CASSPDRSSYEQYF. The CDR3, as DNA: TGTGCCAGCAGTCCGGACAGGAGCTCCTACGAGCAGTACTTC.

V usage is TRBV30 and J usage is TRBJ1-5; D gene ambiguous. The CDR3 is 13 amino acids. The V end was cut by 0 bases, the J end by 3 bases, with 6 bases between. Germline lookup yields CDR1 GTSNPN and CDR2 SVGIG (reference sequence). The CDR3 DNA reads as TGTGCCTGGAGTGTACGCGACAATCAGCCCCAGCATTTT. It specifies CAWSVRDNQPQHF.

This chain uses TRBV24-1 with TRBJ1-2; a possible D gene is TRBD1 (6 bases). V lost 3 bases and J 2 bases, leaving 15 bases between the germline ends. Germline-derived CDR1 and CDR2 are KGHDR and SFDVKD. This CDR3 has 16 amino acids. The CDR3 here is CATSDPNPGANYGYTF. The CDR3 DNA reads as TGTGCCACCAGTGATCCAAACCCAGGGGCCAACTATGGCTACACCTTC.

By proportion, this clone is medium-sized (0.01 to 0.1%). This chain joins TRBV28 and TRBJ1-5; tentative D call: TRBD1 (6 bases). V was shortened by 5 bases and J by 4 bases, with 15 bases between the two germline ends. This CDR3 is 15 amino acids long. CDR1 and CDR2 from the germline V gene are MDHEN and SYDVKM. CDR3 nucleotides: TGTGCCAGCAGTCCTATAGTACAGGGAAATCAGCCCCAGCATTTT. Protein: CASSPIVQGNQPQHF.

This clone was seen a single time. V usage is TRBV3-1 (or the pseudogene TRBV3-2) and J usage is TRBJ2-1; no reliable D call. The CDR3 spans 15 residues. The V end was cut by 4 bases, the J end by 7 bases, with 17 bases between. Germline V gene lookup returns CDR1 LGHDT and CDR2 YNNKEL (reference sequence). Here the CDR3 DNA reads TGTGCCAGCAGCCTTACTTACGAGGTGGGTAATGAGCAGTTCTTC. It is translated as CASSLTYEVGNEQFF.

The chain carries TRBV2 and TRBJ1-2, with D perhaps TRBD1 (5 bases). Between the trimmed V and J ends, which lost 4 bases and 7 bases, there was a span of 13 bases. This CDR3 has 13 amino acids. Germline CDR1 is SNHLY and CDR2 is FYNNEI. CDR3 DNA sequence: TGTGCCAGCAGTGTAGGGGTTGTAGGTGGCTACACCTTC. This translates into CASSVGVVGGYTF.

This chain connects TRBV5-6 to TRBJ2-2; the match to TRBD2 covers 11 bases. The CDR3 totals 16 residues. J was trimmed by 8 bases and V by 2 bases; bases with no gene match: 8. Germline lookup yields CDR1 SGHDT and CDR2 YYEEEE. The CDR3 region has the DNA TGTGCCAGCAGCTTCATAGCGGGAGGGCCCCCTGGGGAGCTGTTTTTT. It is translated as CASSFIAGGPPGELFF.

This chain uses TRBV6-2 or TRBV6-3 with TRBJ2-5; no clear D gene. Trimming removed 3 bases from V and 2 bases from J, with 7 bases in between. Germline CDR1 reads MNHEY; CDR2 reads SVGEGT. The CDR3 contains 13 residues. The CDR3 sequence is CASSYRRQETQYF. In DNA form, the CDR3 reads TGTGCCAGCAGTTATCGGCGGCAAGAGACCCAGTACTTC.

V usage is TRBV9 and J usage is TRBJ1-5, with 7 bases lining up with TRBD1. CDR1 and CDR2 from the germline V gene are SGDLS and YYNGEE. V shed 3 bases and J 3 bases; nucleotides not matched to a gene: 3. CDR3 length: 14 amino acids. The CDR3 region is CASSAGTVNQPQHF. DNA of the CDR3: TGTGCCAGCAGCGCAGGGACAGTCAATCAGCCCCAGCATTTT.

The chain combines TRBV5-4 with TRBJ2-7, with D perhaps TRBD1 (6 bases). Per the germline V gene, CDR1 is SGHNT and CDR2 is YYREEE (reference sequence). Trimming removed 2 bases from V and 5 bases from J, with 11 bases in between. CDR3 length: 13 amino acids. CDR3 region: CASSLEQGDEQYF. The CDR3 DNA reads TGTGCCAGCAGCTTAGAACAGGGAGACGAGCAGTACTTC. Complete variable domain (other parts from reference TRBV5-4 and TRBJ2-7): ETGVTQSPTHLIKTRGQQVTLRCSSQSGHNTVSWYQQALGQGPQFIFQYYREEENGRGNFPPRFSGLQFPNYSSELNVNALELDDSALYLCASSLEQGDEQYFGPGTRLTVT.

CDR3 sequence: CASSLFPAGDTQYF. The DNA for the CDR3 is TGCGCCAGCAGCTTGTTTCCAGCGGGAGATACGCAGTATTTT. The rearrangement uses TRBV5-1 and TRBJ2-3; TRBD2 is a possible D gene (6 bases). The CDR3 runs to 14 residues. Germline V CDR1 and CDR2: SGHRS, YFSETQ. V dropped 1 base and J dropped 5 bases, with 11 bases sitting between them.